This is a list of T cell receptor beta chains from one sample in a study of lymphopenia after photon versus proton radiotherapy. Only in-frame clones appear in the TCRdb table, and some are missing; sequencing was by immunoSEQ multiplex PCR. There are some 20,000 clones in the sample; more than 85% occur only once, and approximately 10% lies in the top ten. The sequencing used peripheral blood, collected from a patient treated with proton-based radiotherapy. The receptors derive from a man aged 80 or over with esophageal cancer. CDR3s include the opening cysteine and the closing phenylalanine or tryptophan. D genes are given only for firm matches. Size tells how often a clone was seen (once, few, many) or the class of an expanded clone, and some rows leave it out.

CDR3aa	CDR3nt	j_gene	abundance	v_gene	d_gene
CASSTAGGEEQYF	TGTGCCAGCAGCACAGCTGGGGGCGAAGAGCAGTACTTC	TRBJ2-7	NA	TRBV5-4	NA
CASRRAYEQYF	TGTGCCAGCAGGCGGGCCTACGAGCAGTACTTC	TRBJ2-7	NA	TRBV7-2	NA
CASSLRGREGDGYTF	TGCGCCAGCAGCCTTAGGGGCAGGGAGGGCGATGGCTACACCTTC	TRBJ1-2	NA	TRBV4-1	NA
CASSTPGLGQTQYF	TGTGCCAGCAGTACCCCGGGCCTGGGACAGACCCAGTACTTC	TRBJ2-5	once	TRBV6-6	NA
CASRPSGDSYNEQFF	TGTGCCAGCAGACCTAGCGGAGACTCCTACAATGAGCAGTTCTTC	TRBJ2-1	NA	TRBV7-8	TRBD2
CASSPSGSGTGELFF	TGCGCCAGCAGTCCAAGCGGGAGCGGGACCGGGGAGCTGTTTTTT	TRBJ2-2	NA	TRBV4-3	TRBD2
CASSRGQGTEQFF	TGTGCCAGTAGTAGGGGACAGGGCACTGAGCAGTTCTTC	TRBJ2-1	NA	TRBV19	TRBD1
CAISVLAKGGQETQYF	TGTGCCATCAGCGTACTAGCCAAGGGAGGCCAAGAGACCCAGTACTTC	TRBJ2-5	NA	TRBV10-3	NA
CASSLGRGHRGKQYF	TGTGCCAGCAGCTTAGGCAGGGGGCACCGAGGGAAGCAGTACTTC	TRBJ2-7	NA	TRBV7-7	TRBD1
CASSPGGQNTEAFF	TGTGCCAGCAGTCCCGGCGGACAGAACACTGAAGCTTTCTTT	TRBJ1-1	NA	TRBV6-4	NA
CASSERQGATEAFF	TGTGCCAGCAGCGAGAGACAGGGGGCCACTGAAGCTTTCTTT	TRBJ1-1	NA	TRBV7-9	TRBD1
CASSLGGPGANSPLHF	TGTGCCAGCAGCTTGGGAGGACCGGGGGCTAATTCACCCCTCCACTTT	TRBJ1-6	NA	TRBV5-4	NA
CASYTLGGVADTQYF	TGTGCCAGCTACACCTTGGGGGGAGTGGCAGATACGCAGTATTTT	TRBJ2-3	NA	TRBV5-6	NA
CASSATRNTQYF	TGTGCCAGTAGTGCTACTAGGAATACGCAGTATTTT	TRBJ2-3	NA	TRBV19	NA